This TCR beta chain is drawn from a study of shared clonotypes between healthy human individuals. For the study at large: Used for every donor were three CD4 naive, three CD4 memory, two CD8 naive and one CD8 memory plate.

CDR1 MNHNS and CDR2 SASEGT come from the germline V gene. The CDR3 is 12 amino acids. V was cut by 6 bases and J by 4 bases, with 10 bases left in between. This table comes from immunoSEQ multiplex PCR, and its TCRdb copy is limited to in-frame clones, with some not included. Here the sample spans some 2.1 million clones, about 95% being singletons. Donors were healthy HIV-negative adults without recently reported acute infections or vaccinations. This sequence was found in a man aged 18 to 30 in good health. Sequenced: naive CD4+ T cells sorted from blood. The sample's subset: CD45RA+ positively selected. The chain couples TRBV6-1 to TRBJ2-7, with D possibly matching TRBD1 (5 bases). CDR3 residues: CASRQGTYEQYF. The CDR3, as DNA: TGTGCCAGCAGGCAGGGAACGTACGAGCAGTACTTC.